This T cell receptor beta chain emerged from a study of CD8 T cells in Susac syndrome. Germline-derived CDR1 and CDR2 are MNHEY and SMNVEV (reference sequence). Germline trimming cut 6 bases from V and 4 bases from J; bases unmatched to any gene: 7. The CDR3 is 14 amino acids. TCR beta from blood CD8+ and CD4+ T cells was sequenced. TEMRA cells were enriched by FACS, while CD8+ and CD4+ T cells were obtained through a negative isolation that was performed magnetically. An amount of RNA that ranged from roughly 0.45 to 1 ug was reverse transcribed with random hexamers. Each CDR3 protein is one row after TCRdb ran MiXCR on the immunoSEQ multiplex PCR reads. The sample carries more than 95,000 distinct CDR3 sequences, 80% to 95% recorded once.

The sequence was collected from a human donor with multiple sclerosis. Sequencing input: CD8+ T cells from PBMCs. The gene calls are TRBV27 and TRBJ1-1; TRBD1 aligns across 8 bases. The CDR3 protein is CASSLTGVGTEAFF. CDR3 nucleotide sequence: TGTGCCAGCAGCCTGACAGGGGTAGGCACTGAAGCTTTCTTT.